Listed here is a single T cell receptor (beta chain). Its target is not known. This sample was included in a study of shared clonotypes between healthy human individuals. Whole-study context: Each donor had three CD4 naive, three CD4 memory, two CD8 naive and one CD8 memory plate. General study results and limits: Generation probabilities were higher for clonotypes shared across all four sorted-subset donors than for unshared ones.

Trimming at V came to 5 bases and at J to 8 bases, leaving 6 bases not matched to a gene. CDR1 is SQVTM and CDR2 is ANQGSEA in the germline V gene. The CDR3 consists of 13 residues. Division of CD4+ cells produced a CD45RA+ naive subset and a CD45RA-negative memory subset. The run depth of the assay was deep. Some clones are missing from TCRdb's copy, which holds only in-frame ones; the method was immunoSEQ multiplex PCR. The sample records 2 million to 3 million clones, approximately 93% being singletons. This sequence joins TRBV29-1 and TRBJ1-4; TRBD1 aligns across 9 bases. The sample comprised naive CD4+ T cells from PBMCs. Described subset: CD45RA+ positively selected. The source is a man younger than 30 in good health. Some clones in this sample may be carry-over from other donors' samples. In DNA form, the CDR3 reads TGCAGCGTTTCGGACAGGGGAAACGAAAAACTGTTTTTT. Protein: CSVSDRGNEKLFF.